Given below is one T cell receptor beta chain in context. The antigen remains unidentified. The record originates from a study of beta chain features in type 1 diabetes. On the study more broadly: Healthy donors and patients showed comparable age, gender and cell yields. Study results and limitations: Naive, central memory and regulatory TCRB repertoires appeared more similar among patients than healthy donors.

Per germline, CDR1 SGDLS and CDR2 YYNGEE. CDR3 length: 14 residues. V was shortened by 4 bases and J by 2 bases, with 12 bases between the two germline ends. The sequenced template was cDNA made from the entire isolated RNA. TCRdb keeps only in-frame clones here, not all; method: immunoSEQ multiplex PCR. The table lists a few hundred thousand clones, approximately 13% of them singletons. Sequencing was performed on naive CD4+ T cells from blood. The TCR originated in a man younger than 45 in good health. This rearrangement joins TRBV9 to TRBJ1-2; D gene unclear. In DNA form, the CDR3 reads TGTGCCAGCAGCCCCTCACCGGGCAACTATGGCTACACCTTC. Protein product: CASSPSPGNYGYTF.